This paragraph reports one T cell receptor (beta chain). What it binds is not known. At one of its ends the junction is not consistent with the germline gene, which may arise from a read error. The data are from a study of T cell repertoires in cytomegalovirus infection. TCRdb reanalysed the reads using MiXCR and keeps one entry per CDR3 protein. The sample holds 160,000 or so distinct CDR3 sequences, about 20% seen once. The sequencing here drew on CD8+ T cells from cultured PBMCs, taken from culture after CMV antigen stimulation. This receptor was obtained from a human donor in good health (CMV status not recorded). Some clones in this sample may be carry-over from other donors' samples.

The CDR3 DNA is TGTGCTAGCAGCCCTCTGGGGGTTTCCTCCTACAATGAGCAGTTCTTC. Its translation is CASSPLGVSSYNEQFF. This chain connects TRBV7-7 to TRBJ2-1; either TRBD1 or TRBD2 may supply D (5 bases each). The germline gives CDR1 SSHAT, CDR2 FNYEAQ (reference sequence). The CDR3 is 16 amino acids.